These 8 T cell receptor beta chains came from one sample sequenced in a study of chemoradiotherapy in HPV16-positive cancers (dated 2022 in TCRdb). Receptor amplification or capture employed the immunoSEQ multiplex PCR assay. This immuneACCESS table, as held by TCRdb, lists in-frame sequences with V and J called but not all clones. Of the missing ones, under half trace to an unresolved V gene in checked studies; the others have no known cause. The sample records 55,000 to 85,000 clones, around nine tenths of which are singletons. The top ten clonotypes cover around 4.4% of the sample. The sample was blood, taken from a patient who underwent chemoradiotherapy. The receptors derive from a human donor with HPV-associated anogenital cancer.

The CDR3 coding sequence is TGCGCCAGCAGCCAAGGGACAGGGAATCAGCCCCAGCATTTT. It translates to CASSQGTGNQPQHF. The V gene is TRBV4-1, the J gene TRBJ1-5; 8 bases match TRBD1. The V gene end was trimmed by 1 base and the J gene end by 4 bases; junction bases not matched to a gene: 0. Germline CDR1 reads MGHRA; CDR2 reads YSYEKL. CDR3 length equals 14 residues.

The chain employs TRBV6-4 and TRBJ2-2; 8 bases fit TRBD1. The CDR3 spans 13 residues. The V and J ends lost 8 bases and 5 bases, in that order; junction bases with no gene match: 4. Per the germline V gene, CDR1 is MRHNA and CDR2 is SNTAGT. This chain's CDR3 is CASGQGGTGELFF. CDR3 nucleotides: TGTGCCAGCGGACAGGGAGGAACCGGGGAGCTGTTTTTT.

The chain couples TRBV18 to TRBJ1-5; D call uncertain. Germline V gene sequence: CDR1 KGHSH, CDR2 LQKENI. The CDR3 is made up of 14 amino acids. The V end was cut by 2 bases, the J end by 3 bases, with 8 bases between. The CDR3 sequence is CASSPEATNQPQHF. For the CDR3, the DNA is TGTGCCAGCTCACCAGAGGCAACCAATCAGCCCCAGCATTTT.

This clone appeared a few times. J is TRBJ1-5 and V is TRBV5-8; D gene uncertain. The CDR3 extends over 13 amino acids. Germline CDR1 reads SGHTS; CDR2 reads YDEGEE. The V gene lost 0 bases and the J gene lost 4 bases, with 5 bases spanning the gap. This CDR3 reads CASSLGRNQPQHF. CDR3 DNA sequence: TGTGCCAGCAGCTTGGGTCGGAATCAGCCCCAGCATTTT.

This clone was counted once. The CDR3 region is CASSILAGAYNEQFF. Written as DNA, the CDR3 is TGTGCCAGCAGCATACTAGCGGGGGCCTACAATGAGCAGTTCTTC. V usage is TRBV7-9 and J usage is TRBJ2-1, with 11 bases matching TRBD2. The V gene end was trimmed by 5 bases and the J gene end by 2 bases; junction bases not matched to a gene: 2. From germline, CDR1 is SEHNR and CDR2 FQNEAQ (reference sequence). This CDR3 is 15 amino acids long. Based on the CDR3 plus reference TRBV7-9 and TRBJ2-1, the full variable domain is DTGVSQNPRHKITKRGQNVTFRCDPISEHNRLYWYRQTLGQGPEFLTYFQNEAQLEKSRLLSDRFSAERPKGSFSTLEIQRTEQGDSAMYLCASSILAGAYNEQFFGPGTRLTVL.

The chain employs TRBV18 and TRBJ2-1; D gene uncertain. The CDR3 totals 12 residues. The V gene's germline CDR1 is KGHSH and CDR2 LQKENI. Trimming took 3 bases from V and 5 from J, leaving 5 bases between them. CDR3 in DNA: TGTGCCAGCTCACCGGCGGACAATGAGCAGTTCTTC. Encoded protein: CASSPADNEQFF.

The chain links TRBV29-1 to TRBJ1-1; TRBD1 aligns across 7 bases. Germline CDR1 reads SQVTM; CDR2 reads ANQGSEA. V shed 5 bases, J shed 2 bases, and the junction held 5 bases outside the gene matches. This CDR3 is built from 13 residues. CDR3 amino acids: CSVRQGSNTEAFF. CDR3 nucleotides: TGCAGCGTTAGACAGGGCTCAAACACTGAAGCTTTCTTT. The whole variable domain, filled in from reference TRBV29-1 and TRBJ1-1, reads SAVISQKPSRDICQRGTSLTIQCQVDSQVTMMFWYRQQPGQSLTLIATANQGSEATYESGFVIDKFPISRPNLTFSTLTVSNMSPEDSSIYLCSVRQGSNTEAFFGQGTRLTVV.

This sequence joins TRBV7-7 and TRBJ2-6, with 9 bases matching TRBD2. Germline CDR1 is SSHAT and CDR2 is FNYEAQ (reference sequence). This CDR3 has 15 amino acids. CDR3 nucleotides: TGTGCTATCTCAGCGGGGGGATCAGGGGCCAACGTCCTGACTTTC. It yields the protein CAISAGGSGANVLTF.